This TCR beta chain was obtained from a study of T cells after yellow fever vaccination. Turning to the study itself: Fractions containing few cells were prepared with SMART-Seq v4 Ultra Low Input. Findings and limits, study-wide: The secondary response peaked faster, at day 5 versus 15, but was weaker. Booster samples showed a return of most primary-vaccination clones (approximately 96% CD4, around 85% CD8). Just a small share of clonotypes turned up in the CD4 compartment as well as the CD8 compartment.

TCRdb re-called the 5' RACE reads with MiXCR, one entry per CDR3 protein. Of hundreds of thousands of distinct CDR3 sequences in the sample, roughly 6.2% were seen once. There are many counts of this clonotype. Antigen specificity is unknown. The sequencing here drew on PBMCs, taken 5 days after the yellow fever booster vaccination. This TCR came from a man aged 25-45 years who received the YFV17D yellow fever vaccine.

The chain's CDR3 is CASSSRPGKGETQYF. The CDR3 nucleotides are TGTGCCAGCAGCTCACGGCCGGGGAAGGGAGAGACCCAGTACTTC. The gene calls are TRBV27 and TRBJ2-5; tentative D call: TRBD2 (5 bases). The germline V gene has CDR1 MNHEY and CDR2 SMNVEV (reference sequence). V gave up 6 bases and J gave up 4 bases, with 18 bases separating them. The CDR3 loop spans 15 amino acids.